Below are 28 T cell receptor beta chains sequenced from a single sample in a study of cytomegalovirus exposure and HLA in healthy donors. The PCR employed 60 Vbeta primers together with 13 Jbeta primers. TCRdb keeps only in-frame clones here, not all; method: immunoSEQ multiplex PCR. The repertoire has about 190,000 clones, roughly 80% of them found once; the top ten carry about 3.8%. Sequenced: PBMCs. The receptors come from a man over 45 in good health and CMV-seronegative.

The chain is built from TRBV4-2 and TRBJ1-2; no reliable D call. Trimming shortened V by 0 bases and J by 5 bases, and 13 bases separated the two germline ends. The CDR3 contains 15 residues. Germline V lookup: CDR1 LGHNA, CDR2 YNFKEQ. The CDR3 DNA reads TGTGCCAGCAGCCAAGATAGCAGCAGCACATATGGCTACACCTTC. It codes for CASSQDSSSTYGYTF.

The V call is TRBV6-1, the J call TRBJ2-5; a weak D match, TRBD2 (6 bases). CDR3 length equals 14 residues. Trimming took 5 bases from V and 1 from J, leaving 11 bases between them. The germline V gene encodes CDR1 MNHNS and CDR2 SASEGT. The DNA of the CDR3 is TGTGCCAGCAGTTGGGGGGTCGCCCAAGAGACCCAGTACTTC. Amino acid sequence: CASSWGVAQETQYF.

This clone came up once. The rearrangement uses TRBV2 and TRBJ1-2, with D perhaps matching TRBD1 (6 bases). V was trimmed by 6 bases and J by 4 bases, leaving 12 bases between them. This CDR3 is built from 13 residues. CDR1 SNHLY and CDR2 FYNNEI come from the germline V gene. DNA of the CDR3: TGTGCCAGCAGGGACAGCAGACTCTATGGCTACACCTTC. Protein product: CASRDSRLYGYTF.

The V gene is TRBV7-2, the J gene TRBJ1-1; D gene ambiguous. CDR3 length: 14 amino acids. V lost 5 bases and J lost 3, with 13 bases in between. From germline, CDR1 is SGHTA and CDR2 FQGNSA. The CDR3, as DNA: TGTGCCAGCAGCCAAGGCGGGGTATACACTGAAGCTTTCTTT. Translated: CASSQGGVYTEAFF.

This clone was found a few times. This chain uses TRBV25-1 with TRBJ2-1, with D possibly being TRBD1 (6 bases). V lost 4 bases to trimming and J lost 8 bases, with 18 bases between them. Per the germline V gene, CDR1 is MGHDK and CDR2 is SYGVNS. This CDR3 has 15 amino acids. In DNA form, the CDR3 reads TGTGCCAGCAGTGGGAACGAGGGGGTGGGCCATGAGCAGTTCTTC. It translates to CASSGNEGVGHEQFF. The complete variable domain, with remaining parts taken from reference TRBV25-1 and TRBJ2-1, reads EADIYQTPRYLVIGTGKKITLECSQTMGHDKMYWYQQDPGMELHLIHYSYGVNSTEKGDLSSESTVSRIRTEHFPLTLESARPSHTSQYLCASSGNEGVGHEQFFGPGTRLTVL.

This chain joins TRBV5-4 and TRBJ1-6; TRBD1 aligns across 8 bases. CDR3 length: 15 amino acids. With 4 bases clipped from V and 7 bases from J, the junction kept 7 bases outside the gene matches. The germline CDR1 and CDR2 sequences are SGHNT and YYREEE (reference sequence). The CDR3 DNA reads TGTGCCAGCAGCAAGAGACAGGGGCCCAATTCACCCCTCCACTTT. Protein sequence: CASSKRQGPNSPLHF.

The rearrangement links TRBV5-1 to TRBJ1-2, with unresolved D. The germline V gene encodes CDR1 SGHRS and CDR2 YFSETQ. Trimming left V 1 base short and J 1 base short, with 8 bases between. The CDR3 covers 14 residues. In nucleotides, the CDR3 is TGCGCCAGCAGCTTGCCCGGGTTTAACTATGGCTACACCTTC. This gives the protein CASSLPGFNYGYTF.

This chain uses TRBV7-8 with TRBJ1-2, with TRBD1 matching 7 bases. Germline trimming cut 5 bases from V and 8 bases from J; bases unmatched to any gene: 8. This CDR3 has 13 residues. Germline V CDR1 and CDR2: SGHVS, FQNEAQ. The CDR3 DNA sequence: TGTGCCAGCAGCCAACAGGGGTTATACGGCTACACCTTC. It translates to CASSQQGLYGYTF.

The chain uses TRBV7-7 and TRBJ2-7; TRBD1 matches 7 bases. This CDR3 is built from 13 residues. Germline CDR1 reads SSHAT; CDR2 reads FNYEAQ (reference sequence). Trimming removed 4 bases from V and 5 bases from J; junction bases left unmatched: 5. The DNA for the CDR3 is TGTGCCAGCAGCTCGACAGGGTTGGACGAGCAGTACTTC. This codes for CASSSTGLDEQYF.

The chain carries TRBV6-1 and TRBJ1-3; 9 bases are shared with TRBD1. The CDR3 spans 15 residues. The germline CDR1 and CDR2 sequences are MNHNS and SASEGT. J was trimmed by 4 bases and V by 6 bases; bases with no gene match: 7. CDR3 sequence: CASRSSGTGGNTIYF. CDR3 in DNA: TGTGCCAGCAGATCTTCGGGGACAGGGGGAAACACCATATATTTT.

The rearrangement uses TRBV19 and TRBJ2-1; TRBD2 aligns across 12 bases. Trimming cost V 3 bases and J 7 bases; bases outside gene matches: 13. The CDR3 length is 18 residues. CDR1 is LNHDA, CDR2 SQIVND, per germline (reference sequence). CDR3 DNA: TGTGCCAGTAGTATCACGTCTAGCGGGGGGGTTTTTTGGAATGAGCAGTTCTTC. It translates to CASSITSSGGVFWNEQFF.

V and J are TRBV10-3 and TRBJ2-5, with D unclear. Trimming removed 2 bases at V and 5 bases at J, with 12 bases between. This CDR3 contains 14 residues. Germline V lookup: CDR1 ENHRY, CDR2 SYGVKD. The CDR3 DNA sequence: TGTGCCATCAGTGAGCCTGCAAAAGCGGAGACCCAGTACTTC. Translated: CAISEPAKAETQYF.

This clone was observed a handful of times. This rearrangement joins TRBV2 to TRBJ1-1, with D perhaps TRBD1 (6 bases). V gave up 4 bases and J gave up 11 bases, with 20 bases separating them. CDR1 is SNHLY, CDR2 FYNNEI, per germline. The CDR3 is 14 residues long. Here the CDR3 reads CASSAGHGSRVAFF. The CDR3 nucleotides are TGTGCCAGCAGTGCGGGACACGGCTCCCGCGTTGCTTTCTTT.

The chain recombines TRBV7-8 with TRBJ2-2; D is ambiguous. The length of the CDR3 is 12 residues. Germline V CDR1 and CDR2: SGHVS, FQNEAQ. Trimming left V 3 bases short and J 6 bases short, with 5 bases between. CDR3 coding DNA: TGTGCCAGCAGCTTGTCGGCCGGGGAGCTGTTTTTT. Encoded protein: CASSLSAGELFF.

The chain combines TRBV2 with TRBJ2-3; 16 bases map to TRBD2. The CDR3 length is 16 residues. The trim removed 7 bases at V and 8 bases at J, leaving 9 bases unmatched. The germline gives CDR1 SNHLY, CDR2 FYNNEI. This CDR3 reads CASTTGTSGGAATQYF. Written as DNA, the CDR3 is TGTGCCAGCACTACCGGGACTAGCGGGGGGGCGGCTACGCAGTATTTT. Full variable domain (outside the CDR3, taken from reference TRBV2 and TRBJ2-3): EPEVTQTPSHQVTQMGQEVILRCVPISNHLYFYWYRQILGQKVEFLVSFYNNEISEKSEIFDDQFSVERPDGSNFTLKIRSTKLEDSAMYFCASTTGTSGGAATQYFGPGTRLTVL.

The rearrangement uses TRBV29-1 and TRBJ2-2; tentative D call: TRBD1 (6 bases). This CDR3 region has 14 residues. Germline assignment: CDR1 SQVTM and CDR2 ANQGSEA. V was pared by 6 bases and J by 4 bases, with 15 bases between. The CDR3 loop is CSVSTGSATGELFF. CDR3 in DNA: TGCAGCGTGTCAACAGGGTCGGCCACCGGGGAGCTGTTTTTT.

The rearrangement links TRBV30 to TRBJ1-2, with D possibly TRBD1 on 5 matching bases. The V and J ends lost 5 bases and 4 bases respectively, with 14 bases between them. The CDR3 has 13 residues. Germline V gives CDR1 GTSNPN, CDR2 SVGIG (reference sequence). The CDR3 spells CAWGRGLVYGYTF. DNA for the CDR3: TGTGCCTGGGGAAGGGGATTGGTCTATGGCTACACCTTC.

The chain carries TRBV2 and TRBJ2-5; D call uncertain. The J call is doubtful: the DNA matches TRBJ2-7 better. Germline CDR1 and CDR2: SNHLY and FYNNEI. The CDR3 length is 12 residues. The CDR3 coding sequence is TGTGCCAGCAGAGATGACATCTACGAGCAGTACTTC. This encodes CASRDDIYEQYF.

This chain connects TRBV9 to TRBJ2-1, with D unclear. The CDR3 is 16 amino acids. The V end lost 0 bases, the J end lost 0 bases, and 10 bases lay between the germline ends. Germline lookup yields CDR1 SGDLS and CDR2 YYNGEE. The CDR3 nucleotides are TGTGCCAGCAGCGTAGCGGTATCCCTCTCCTACAATGAGCAGTTCTTC. Translating it yields CASSVAVSLSYNEQFF.

This sequence joins TRBV7-2 and TRBJ1-2; no firm D call. The germline V gene encodes CDR1 SGHTA and CDR2 FQGNSA. The V end was cut by 4 bases, the J end by 4 bases, with 19 bases between. This CDR3 is built from 16 residues. CDR3 loop: CASSSKGGVGSYGYTF. CDR3 coding DNA: TGTGCCAGCAGCTCTAAGGGCGGGGTAGGGAGCTATGGCTACACCTTC.

The V and J genes are TRBV5-1 and TRBJ1-6, with 7 positions matching TRBD1. CDR3 length equals 13 residues. Unmatched junction bases numbered 2, after V lost 3 bases and J lost 8 bases. The V gene's germline CDR1 is SGHRS and CDR2 YFSETQ. DNA for the CDR3: TGCGCCAGCAGCTGGGACAGAGATTCACCCCTCCACTTT. Translation gives CASSWDRDSPLHF.

The rearrangement joins TRBV27 to TRBJ1-1, with D hard to call. V was cut by 2 bases and J by 1 base, with 8 bases left in between. CDR1 and CDR2 (germline): MNHEY, SMNVEV (reference sequence). CDR3 length: 14 residues. In DNA, the CDR3 is TGTGCCAGCAGTTTAGGGCCGAGGAACACTGAAGCTTTCTTT. This codes for CASSLGPRNTEAFF.

Many counts were recorded for this clone. The V gene is TRBV7-3, the J gene TRBJ2-3; D is unclear. The CDR3 is made up of 14 amino acids. Germline V gene lookup returns CDR1 SGHTA and CDR2 FQGTGA. The ends were cut back, 1 base at V and 1 base at J, with 6 bases in the middle. CDR3 sequence: CASSLIGGTDTQYF. CDR3 bases: TGTGCCAGCAGCTTAATTGGAGGCACAGATACGCAGTATTTT.

This clone was picked up one time. This CDR3 is CASSQEGQGALVDTQYF. CDR3 DNA: TGCGCCAGCAGCCAAGAAGGCCAGGGGGCTTTAGTAGATACGCAGTATTTT. The J gene is TRBJ2-3, the V gene TRBV4-1; 8 nucleotides line up with TRBD1. The CDR3 length is 17 residues. Germline assignment: CDR1 MGHRA and CDR2 YSYEKL. V lost 0 bases and J lost 5; bases outside the gene matches: 10.

In DNA, the CDR3 is TGTGCCAGCAGCCCCCGACAGGGGAATGAAAAACTGTTTTTT. Translation: CASSPRQGNEKLFF. V usage is TRBV13 and J usage is TRBJ1-4, with 8 bases lining up with TRBD1. Germline assignment: CDR1 PRHDT and CDR2 FYEKMQ (reference sequence). V was clipped by 5 bases and J by 5 bases; unmatched bases: 4. The CDR3 is 14 residues long.

This sequence joins TRBV11-2 and TRBJ1-2; weak D call: TRBD1 (5 bases). There are 16 residues in the CDR3. CDR1 is SGHAT and CDR2 is FQNNGV in the germline V gene. V lost 5 bases and J 6 bases, leaving 22 bases between the germline ends. Here the CDR3 DNA reads TGTGCCAGCAGCCCTTTCGTGAAGGGTGGGGCAGATGGCTACACCTTC. Protein product: CASSPFVKGGADGYTF.

This clone was counted only a few times. The rearrangement uses TRBV5-6 and TRBJ1-1, with D unresolved. Germline CDR1 SGHDT, CDR2 YYEEEE. The CDR3 has 13 residues. Between the trimmed V and J ends, which lost 6 bases and 0 bases, there was a span of 9 bases. The CDR3 loop is CASNSRMNTEAFF. The DNA for the CDR3 is TGTGCCAGCAACAGTCGCATGAACACTGAAGCTTTCTTT.

The chain employs TRBV18 and TRBJ2-5, with a possible D match to TRBD1 (6 bases). CDR3 length equals 14 residues. V dropped 1 base and J dropped 3 bases, with 9 bases sitting between them. CDR1 and CDR2 (germline): KGHSH, LQKENI. DNA of the CDR3: TGTGCCAGCTCACCACTGGCAGGGGAAGAGACCCAGTACTTC. Residues: CASSPLAGEETQYF.